This T cell receptor beta chain derives from a study of T-cell reconstitution after alpha-beta-depleted transplantation in children. Findings and caveats of the study: The origin of alpha-beta T cells about two months after transplant was reportedly several hundred expanded graft clones. Some patients' high day-60 TCRbeta diversity was traced to surviving recipient T cells and thymic progenitors.

Only a few counts were recorded for this clonotype. As yet, its antigen is unknown. Trimming cost V 6 bases and J 7 bases; bases outside gene matches: 10. The CDR3 is 15 amino acids. The germline V gene has CDR1 SQVTM and CDR2 ANQGSEA. This sample's TCRbeta library carried unique molecular identifier barcodes. TCRdb redid the calling of the PCR reads with MiXCR, one entry per CDR3 protein. The data show about 640,000 distinct CDR3 sequences, with 10% to 15% seen just once and around 2.2% held by the top ten. V usage is TRBV29-1 and J usage is TRBJ2-1; 12 positions agree with TRBD1. The sequences come from PBMCs, mostly from graft donor cells, collected 360 days after TCRalphabeta/CD19-depleted stem cell transplant. This TCR came from a male patient younger than 18 who had a stem cell transplant for acute myeloid leukemia, so the T cells may come from the graft donor. Here the CDR3 reads CSVPITGQGANEQFF. As DNA, the CDR3 is TGCAGCGTCCCAATTACGGGACAGGGGGCAAATGAGCAGTTCTTC.